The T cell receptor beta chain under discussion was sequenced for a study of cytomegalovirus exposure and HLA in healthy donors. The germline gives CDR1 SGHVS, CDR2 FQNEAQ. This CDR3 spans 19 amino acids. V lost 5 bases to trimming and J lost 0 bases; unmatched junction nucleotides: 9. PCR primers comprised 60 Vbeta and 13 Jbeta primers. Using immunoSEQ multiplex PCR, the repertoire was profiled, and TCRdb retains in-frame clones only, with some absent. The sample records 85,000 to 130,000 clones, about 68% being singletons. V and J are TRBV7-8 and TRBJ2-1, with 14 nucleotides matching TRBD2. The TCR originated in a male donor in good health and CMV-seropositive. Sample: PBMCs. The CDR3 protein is CASSDVGLAGESSYNEQFF. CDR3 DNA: TGTGCCAGCAGCGATGTGGGACTAGCGGGGGAGAGCTCCTACAATGAGCAGTTCTTC.